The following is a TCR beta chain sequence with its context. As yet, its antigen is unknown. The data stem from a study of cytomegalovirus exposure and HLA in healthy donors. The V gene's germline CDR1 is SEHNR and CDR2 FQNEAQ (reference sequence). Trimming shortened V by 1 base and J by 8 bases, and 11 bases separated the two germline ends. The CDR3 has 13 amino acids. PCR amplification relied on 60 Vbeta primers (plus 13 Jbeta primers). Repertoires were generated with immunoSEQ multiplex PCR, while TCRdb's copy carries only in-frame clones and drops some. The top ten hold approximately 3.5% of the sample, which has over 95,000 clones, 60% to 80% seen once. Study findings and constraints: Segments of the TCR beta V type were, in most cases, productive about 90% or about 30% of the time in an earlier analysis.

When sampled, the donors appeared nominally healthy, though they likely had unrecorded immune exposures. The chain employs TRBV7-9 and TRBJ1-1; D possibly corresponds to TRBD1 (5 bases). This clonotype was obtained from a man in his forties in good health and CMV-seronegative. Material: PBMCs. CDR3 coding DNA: TGTGCCAGCAGCTTAGGCGGGGGGACCGAAGCTTTCTTT. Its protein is CASSLGGGTEAFF.